The 28 T cell receptor beta chains below all came from one sample that was sequenced in a study of cytomegalovirus exposure and HLA in healthy donors (dated by TCRdb to about 2017). The protocol used for the library was the immunoSEQ multiplex PCR assay. A mixture of 60 forward primers for TCR Vbeta segments and 13 reverse primers for TCR Jbeta segments was used in the multiplex PCR. Imported from immuneACCESS, the table was reduced by TCRdb to in-frame sequences with V and J called. These copies leave out some clones; in studies compared against another copy, an unresolved V gene accounts for under half, and the cause of the remainder is not known. This sample is represented by about 200,000 clones; around 77% of them were singletons. The top ten clonotypes cover just under 3% of the sample. Sample: PBMCs. The receptors come from a woman between 25 and 40 years old in good health and CMV-seronegative.

This chain connects TRBV30 to TRBJ1-3; D ambiguous. In germline, CDR1 is GTSNPN, CDR2 SVGIG (reference sequence). The germline V and J ends were trimmed by 3 bases and 0 bases, with 6 bases remaining between them. CDR3 length: 13 amino acids. DNA of the CDR3: TGTGCCTGGAGCGGGGTCTCTGGAAACACCATATATTTT. Translating it yields CAWSGVSGNTIYF.

The chain carries TRBV30 and TRBJ1-6; D is possibly TRBD1 (5 bases). This CDR3 region has 16 residues. V was trimmed by 3 bases and J by 0 bases, leaving 12 bases between them. Per germline, CDR1 GTSNPN and CDR2 SVGIG (reference sequence). The CDR3 sequence is CAWRMGGSSYNSPLHF. The CDR3 DNA follows: TGTGCCTGGAGGATGGGGGGGAGCTCCTATAATTCACCCCTCCACTTT.

The chain uses TRBV28 and TRBJ2-7, with 10 bases that match TRBD1. The CDR3 runs 15 residues. CDR1 is MDHEN, CDR2 SYDVKM, per germline. The V gene end was trimmed by 6 bases and the J gene end by 6 bases; junction bases not matched to a gene: 11. The CDR3 here is CASSSPGQGRFEQYF. CDR3 nucleotide sequence: TGTGCCAGCAGCTCCCCGGGACAGGGGAGGTTCGAGCAGTACTTC.

The chain combines TRBV6-1 with TRBJ2-1; 7 bases match TRBD2. The CDR3 has 14 residues. V shed 7 bases, J shed 3 bases, and the junction held 6 bases outside the gene matches. CDR1 MNHNS and CDR2 SASEGT come from the germline V gene. The CDR3 reads CASTIGTNYNEQFF. CDR3 in DNA: TGTGCCAGCACGATAGGGACTAACTACAATGAGCAGTTCTTC.

The rearrangement links TRBV5-1 to TRBJ2-1; the match to TRBD2 covers 9 bases. CDR1 is SGHRS and CDR2 is YFSETQ in the germline V gene. CDR3 length equals 16 residues. V gave up 1 base and J gave up 2 bases; unmatched junction bases: 4. The CDR3 loop is CASSLHLAGTYNEQFF. The CDR3 nucleotides are TGCGCCAGCAGCTTGCACCTAGCGGGAACCTACAATGAGCAGTTCTTC.

This chain uses TRBV29-1 with TRBJ2-5; 12 bases are a match to TRBD2. The germline V gene encodes CDR1 SQVTM and CDR2 ANQGSEA. The length of the CDR3 is 15 residues. J gave up 7 bases and V 6 bases, and 12 bases lay outside the gene matches. CDR3 residues: CSVSTSGGPGGTQYF. The CDR3 DNA reads TGCAGCGTCTCGACTAGCGGGGGCCCAGGTGGGACCCAGTACTTC.

V gene TRBV19 combines with J gene TRBJ2-7, with 9 bases matching TRBD2. Germline lookup yields CDR1 LNHDA and CDR2 SQIVND (reference sequence). J was trimmed by 4 bases and V by 2 bases; bases with no gene match: 6. The CDR3 has 15 amino acids. The CDR3 region is CASSILAGRRYEQYF. The CDR3 region has the DNA TGTGCCAGTAGTATACTAGCGGGGAGAAGATACGAGCAGTACTTC.

The V call is TRBV5-1, the J call TRBJ1-4; D remains ambiguous. V was pared by 1 base and J by 6 bases, with 10 bases between. Per germline, CDR1 SGHRS and CDR2 YFSETQ. The length of the CDR3 is 14 residues. CDR3 sequence: CASSLRGSYEKLFF. CDR3 nucleotide sequence: TGCGCCAGCAGCTTGCGAGGGAGCTATGAAAAACTGTTTTTT. The entire variable domain, with the rest obtained from reference TRBV5-1 and TRBJ1-4, is as follows: KAGVTQTPRYLIKTRGQQVTLSCSPISGHRSVSWYQQTPGQGLQFLFEYFSETQRNKGNFPGRFSGRQFSNSRSEMNVSTLELGDSALYLCASSLRGSYEKLFFGSGTQLSVL.

The chain employs TRBV4-2 and TRBJ2-7; 8 bases match TRBD2. V dropped 5 bases and J dropped 2; count of bases not matched to a gene: 17. The germline V gene encodes CDR1 LGHNA and CDR2 YNFKEQ. This CDR3 has 18 residues. CDR3 sequence: CASSARQPERGTPYEQYF. The DNA for the CDR3 is TGTGCCAGCAGCGCTCGTCAGCCAGAGCGGGGGACCCCCTACGAGCAGTACTTC.

The V call is TRBV18, the J call TRBJ1-1, with TRBD1 as a possible D gene (5 bases). V lost 10 bases to trimming and J lost 7 bases, with 22 bases between them. The germline V gene has CDR1 KGHSH and CDR2 LQKENI. The CDR3 length is 14 residues. The CDR3 sequence: CATLPGPARGEAFF. In DNA, the CDR3 is TGTGCCACTTTACCAGGGCCCGCCAGAGGTGAAGCTTTCTTT.

V is TRBV29-1 and J is TRBJ2-7; the D is unclear. The V gene lost 4 bases and the J gene lost 3 bases, with 19 bases spanning the gap. Germline V gene sequence: CDR1 SQVTM, CDR2 ANQGSEA. CDR3 size: 15 residues. The CDR3 is CSVVSRVVTYYEQYF. The CDR3 DNA reads TGCAGCGTTGTGAGCCGGGTAGTGACCTACTACGAGCAGTACTTC.

The sample holds one count of this clone. The rearrangement joins TRBV5-1 to TRBJ1-2; TRBD1 agrees at 7 bases. With V trimmed by 7 bases and J by 4 bases, 4 bases remained unmatched. Germline values: CDR1 SGHRS, CDR2 YFSETQ. The CDR3 is 12 residues long. Written as DNA, the CDR3 is TGCGCCAGCGGCTGGGACAGCTATGGCTACACCTTC. Translating it yields CASGWDSYGYTF. The variable domain in full, with the rest retrieved from reference TRBV5-1 and TRBJ1-2, is KAGVTQTPRYLIKTRGQQVTLSCSPISGHRSVSWYQQTPGQGLQFLFEYFSETQRNKGNFPGRFSGRQFSNSRSEMNVSTLELGDSALYLCASGWDSYGYTFGSGTRLTVV.

The chain carries TRBV6-6 and TRBJ1-1; no reliable D call. The CDR3 extends over 12 amino acids. From germline, CDR1 is MNHNY and CDR2 SVGAGI (reference sequence). Trimming stripped 0 bases from V and 8 bases from J, with 7 bases between. This CDR3 is CASSYSILEAFF. The CDR3 coding sequence is TGTGCCAGCAGTTACTCGATTCTAGAAGCTTTCTTT.

V usage is TRBV5-1 and J usage is TRBJ2-6, with TRBD1 matching 11 bases. The germline V gene encodes CDR1 SGHRS and CDR2 YFSETQ. The CDR3 runs to 17 residues. J gave up 4 bases and V 2 bases, and 5 bases lay outside the gene matches. CDR3 residues: CASSFGTGGMGANVLTF. DNA of the CDR3: TGCGCCAGCAGCTTCGGGACAGGGGGGATGGGGGCCAACGTCCTGACTTTC.

CDR3 coding DNA: TGTGCCAGCAGCCTCAACAGGGAATCCTATGGCTACACCTTC. This sequence encodes CASSLNRESYGYTF. This chain links TRBV27 with TRBJ1-2; D perhaps matches TRBD1 (6 bases). The V and J ends lost 6 bases and 4 bases respectively, with 15 bases between them. The length of the CDR3 is 14 residues. The germline gives CDR1 MNHEY, CDR2 SMNVEV (reference sequence).

This sequence joins TRBV7-9 and TRBJ1-2; TRBD1 is a possible D gene (6 bases). Germline V gives CDR1 SEHNR, CDR2 FQNEAQ (reference sequence). V was pared by 5 bases and J by 1 base, with 14 bases between. The CDR3 totals 15 residues. CDR3 protein: CASSEQGTLNYGYTF. The CDR3 DNA follows: TGTGCCAGCAGCGAACAGGGAACCCTTAACTATGGCTACACCTTC.

The rearrangement links TRBV7-9 to TRBJ2-7; D is uncertain. Trimming removed 4 bases from V and 3 bases from J, with 19 bases in between. The CDR3 length is 16 residues. CDR1 is SEHNR and CDR2 is FQNEAQ in the germline V gene (reference sequence). CDR3 sequence (DNA): TGTGCCAGCAGCTACACATTCGCCGGTTCAGGCTACGAGCAGTACTTC. As protein: CASSYTFAGSGYEQYF.

The V and J genes are TRBV4-1 and TRBJ2-7, with 10 nucleotides matching TRBD2. The germline V gene encodes CDR1 MGHRA and CDR2 YSYEKL. J gave up 1 base and V 4 bases, and 10 bases lay outside the gene matches. The CDR3 is 17 amino acids. CDR3 residues: CASSPRGLAGESYEQYF. The CDR3 nucleotides are TGCGCCAGCAGCCCCCGGGGCCTAGCGGGGGAATCCTACGAGCAGTACTTC.

J is TRBJ1-5 and V is TRBV10-3; D perhaps matches TRBD1 (5 bases). The length of the CDR3 is 16 residues. CDR1 ENHRY and CDR2 SYGVKD come from the germline V gene. V was clipped by 6 bases and J by 8 bases, with 23 bases between them. The CDR3 loop is CAISPSPTAGLEPQHF. The DNA for the CDR3 is TGTGCCATCAGCCCCTCACCGACAGCCGGCCTTGAGCCCCAGCATTTT.

The CDR3 sequence: CATSRAPGRDGYTF. DNA for the CDR3: TGTGCCACCAGCAGAGCCCCCGGGAGGGATGGCTACACCTTC. The rearrangement joins TRBV15 to TRBJ1-2; no reliable D call. The CDR3 extends over 14 amino acids. V was shortened by 1 base and J by 6 bases, with 12 bases between the two germline ends. CDR1 and CDR2 from the germline V gene are LNHNV and YYDKDF (reference sequence).

The chain employs TRBV25-1 and TRBJ2-2; weak D call: TRBD1 (6 bases). The V end lost 3 bases, the J end lost 4 bases, and 12 bases lay between the germline ends. Germline V gene sequence: CDR1 MGHDK, CDR2 SYGVNS. This CDR3 comprises 15 residues. CDR3 sequence: CASSDLDRSTGELFF. For the CDR3, the DNA is TGTGCCAGCAGTGACCTAGACAGGAGCACCGGGGAGCTGTTTTTT. Combining the CDR3 with reference TRBV25-1 and TRBJ2-2 gives the whole variable domain EADIYQTPRYLVIGTGKKITLECSQTMGHDKMYWYQQDPGMELHLIHYSYGVNSTEKGDLSSESTVSRIRTEHFPLTLESARPSHTSQYLCASSDLDRSTGELFFGEGSRLTVL.

About this clone itself: Other DNA sequences in this sample translate to the same CDR3. The rearrangement links TRBV5-1 to TRBJ1-6; tentatively, D is TRBD1 (5 bases). Germline V gene lookup returns CDR1 SGHRS and CDR2 YFSETQ. V lost 2 bases and J lost 9, with 9 bases in between. The CDR3 extends over 13 amino acids. The CDR3 region has the DNA TGCGCCAGCAGCTTCGACAGAGGTTCACCCCTCCACTTT. Amino acids: CASSFDRGSPLHF.

The chain links TRBV6-4 to TRBJ2-1, with D perhaps TRBD2 (6 bases). CDR1 and CDR2 from the germline V gene are MRHNA and SNTAGT. The V end was cut by 2 bases, the J end by 5 bases, with 13 bases between. This CDR3 is built from 15 residues. CDR3 in amino acids: CASSDTRTTNNEQFF. For the CDR3, the DNA is TGTGCCAGCAGTGACACCCGGACTACCAACAATGAGCAGTTCTTC.

V usage is TRBV27 and J usage is TRBJ2-7, with D tentatively TRBD1 (5 bases). This CDR3 comprises 13 residues. The germline V gene has CDR1 MNHEY and CDR2 SMNVEV (reference sequence). V lost 6 bases to trimming and J lost 2 bases, with 11 bases between them. The DNA of the CDR3 is TGTGCCAGCAGCTCCCGGACAACCTACGAGCAGTACTTC. This translates into CASSSRTTYEQYF.

V is TRBV5-6 and J is TRBJ2-1; TRBD2 is a possible D gene (7 bases). V was clipped by 1 base and J by 2 bases, with 16 bases between them. The CDR3 has 17 amino acids. CDR1 and CDR2 from the germline V gene are SGHDT and YYEEEE. CDR3 DNA sequence: TGTGCCAGCAGCTTGCAATGGCGGGGGCCTACCTACAATGAGCAGTTCTTC. Protein sequence: CASSLQWRGPTYNEQFF.

The chain recombines TRBV6-1 with TRBJ2-2; 7 positions agree with TRBD1. This CDR3 region has 16 residues. Germline V gene lookup returns CDR1 MNHNS and CDR2 SASEGT. Losses at the gene ends were 4 bases for V and 4 bases for J; bases not matched to a gene: 9. The CDR3 coding sequence is TGTGCCAGCAGTGTCTTGAGGGGGCAGGGCACCGGGGAGCTGTTTTTT. Translated: CASSVLRGQGTGELFF.

The chain links TRBV15 to TRBJ1-2, with D hard to call. Trimming cost V 0 bases and J 8 bases, with 19 bases left between them. The germline V gene has CDR1 LNHNV and CDR2 YYDKDF (reference sequence). The CDR3 contains 16 residues. CDR3 coding DNA: TGTGCCACCAGCAGAGATTTGGGAGAACGAACCGGAGGCTACACCTTC. It yields the protein CATSRDLGERTGGYTF.

In this sample, this clone turned up a few times. The junction and the germline gene differ at one end; a read error may be behind it. The chain combines TRBV7-9 with TRBJ1-2, with D possibly being TRBD1 (5 bases). Germline loops: CDR1 SEHNR, CDR2 FQNEAQ (reference sequence). The length of the CDR3 is 14 residues. The CDR3 reads CSSSRKGRVDGYTF. CDR3 sequence (DNA): TGTTCCAGCAGCCGAAAAGGCAGGGTGGATGGCTACACCTTC.